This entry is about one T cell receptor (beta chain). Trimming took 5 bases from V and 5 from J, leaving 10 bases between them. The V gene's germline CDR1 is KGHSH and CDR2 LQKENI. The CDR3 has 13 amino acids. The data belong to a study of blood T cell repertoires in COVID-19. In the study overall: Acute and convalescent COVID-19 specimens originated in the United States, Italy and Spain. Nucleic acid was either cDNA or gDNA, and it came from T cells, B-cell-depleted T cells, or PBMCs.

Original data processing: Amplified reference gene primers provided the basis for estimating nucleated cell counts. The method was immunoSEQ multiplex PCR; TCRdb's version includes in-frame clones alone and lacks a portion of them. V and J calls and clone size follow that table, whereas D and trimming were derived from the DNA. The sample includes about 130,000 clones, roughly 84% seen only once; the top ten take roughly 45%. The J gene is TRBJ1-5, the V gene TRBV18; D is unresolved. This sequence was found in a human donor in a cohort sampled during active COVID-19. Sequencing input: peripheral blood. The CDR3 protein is CASSVSGDQPQHF. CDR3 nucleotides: TGTGCCAGCTCAGTAAGCGGGGATCAGCCCCAGCATTTT.